The 9 T cell receptor beta chains given below trace back to one sample, sequenced in a study of vaccination effects on CD4 cells after COVID-19. Their antigens are not known. Within the ViraFEST assay, antigen-specific CD4+ T cells underwent expansion with viral peptide pools prior to sequencing. Upon completion of around eleven days in culture, CD4+ T cells were isolated. Participants received two doses of either the BNT162b2 or mRNA-1273 vaccine. The repertoire was sequenced with immunoSEQ multiplex PCR; TCRdb's copy has only in-frame clones and lacks some. The sample yields more than 60,000 clones, 74% seen once. Sequencing used CD4+ T cells from PBMCs cultured with HCoV-229E spike peptides, obtained after COVID-19 vaccination. Source of these receptors: a human donor who received a COVID-19 vaccine.

The genes are TRBV3-1 (or the pseudogene TRBV3-2) and TRBJ2-6, with D hard to call. The germline V gene has CDR1 LGHDT and CDR2 YNNKEL (reference sequence). Trimming removed 4 bases from V and 0 bases from J, with 7 bases in between. There are 15 residues in the CDR3. The CDR3: CASSLLTSGANVLTF. The CDR3, as DNA: TGTGCCAGCAGCCTTCTTACCTCTGGGGCCAACGTCCTGACTTTC.

The chain is built from TRBV2 and TRBJ1-3; D ambiguous. The CDR3 totals 12 residues. The germline V and J ends were trimmed by 5 bases and 4 bases, with 6 bases remaining between them. Germline V gene data show CDR1 as SNHLY and CDR2 as FYNNEI. This CDR3 reads CASSYRGNTIYF. CDR3 DNA sequence: TGTGCCAGCAGTTACCGGGGAAACACCATATATTTT.

The chain has TRBV11-2 and TRBJ2-1; TRBD2 is a possible D gene (5 bases). The V end was cut by 1 base, the J end by 7 bases, with 17 bases between. CDR1 and CDR2 from the germline V gene are SGHAT and FQNNGV. The CDR3 length is 16 residues. In nucleotides, the CDR3 is TGTGCCAGCAGCTTAGTTTCGTCGGACTCGCGGAATGAGCAGTTCTTC. It encodes CASSLVSSDSRNEQFF.

V is TRBV29-1 and J is TRBJ1-2; 8 positions agree with TRBD1. CDR1 SQVTM and CDR2 ANQGSEA come from the germline V gene. V trimming: 3 bases; J trimming: 6 bases; junction bases outside the gene matches: 15. The CDR3 is made up of 16 amino acids. As DNA, the CDR3 is TGCAGCGTTGATGGGACAGGACACCTCATAACTCATGGCTACACCTTC. This codes for CSVDGTGHLITHGYTF.

The chain carries TRBV7-3 and TRBJ2-3; 15 positions agree with TRBD2. V trimming: 5 bases; J trimming: 1 base; junction bases outside the gene matches: 13. The CDR3 is 20 residues long. In germline, CDR1 is SGHTA, CDR2 FQGTGA. The chain's CDR3 is CASSPRTSGGGWGGTDTQYF. The CDR3 DNA follows: TGTGCCAGCAGCCCTCGGACTAGCGGGGGGGGCTGGGGAGGCACAGATACGCAGTATTTT.

This rearrangement joins TRBV5-5 to TRBJ2-5; possibly TRBD1 for D (6 bases). Deletions cut 4 bases from V and 2 bases from J, with 18 bases between. The CDR3 consists of 16 residues. Germline V gene lookup returns CDR1 SGHKS and CDR2 YYEKEE (reference sequence). The DNA of the CDR3 is TGTGCCAGCAGCGAATTCCTCAGGGGTGGGCAAGAGACCCAGTACTTC. Encoded protein: CASSEFLRGGQETQYF. Supplemented by reference TRBV5-5 and TRBJ2-5, the full variable domain reads DAGVTQSPTHLIKTRGQQVTLRCSPISGHKSVSWYQQVLGQGPQFIFQYYEKEERGRGNFPDRFSARQFPNYSSELNVNALLLGDSALYLCASSEFLRGGQETQYFGPGTRLLVL.

The J gene is TRBJ2-6, the V gene TRBV3-1 (or the pseudogene TRBV3-2); D could derive from TRBD1 or TRBD2 (5 bases each). CDR1 is LGHDT, CDR2 YNNKEL, per germline (reference sequence). The CDR3 loop spans 17 amino acids. Trimming took 0 bases from V and 4 from J, leaving 13 bases between them. The CDR3 region is CASSQDYRGGGANVLTF. The CDR3 DNA follows: TGTGCCAGCAGCCAAGATTATCGGGGCGGAGGGGCCAACGTCCTGACTTTC.

V gene TRBV7-2 combines with J gene TRBJ2-3, with D perhaps matching TRBD1 or TRBD2 (5 bases each). The CDR3 extends over 19 amino acids. Trimming took 5 bases from V and 2 from J, leaving 26 bases between them. Germline lookup yields CDR1 SGHTA and CDR2 FQGNSA. DNA for the CDR3: TGTGCCAGCAGCGGCCGAGGGAAAGGGACGGCCATCCCCACAGATACGCAGTATTTT. This translates into CASSGRGKGTAIPTDTQYF.

The chain has TRBV2 and TRBJ2-5; a weak D match, TRBD2 (6 bases). Trimming took off 0 bases at V and 4 bases at J, with 12 bases between the two ends. The germline gives CDR1 SNHLY, CDR2 FYNNEI. This CDR3 has 15 residues. CDR3 loop: CASSEALRGLETQYF. Here the CDR3 DNA reads TGTGCCAGCAGTGAAGCGCTTCGGGGACTAGAGACCCAGTACTTC.